This record covers a single T cell receptor beta chain. Sequencing of TCR beta was carried out in blood CD8+ and CD4+ T cells. The authors negatively isolated CD8+ and CD4+ T cells and FACS-enriched TEMRA cells. The sample originates from a study of CD8 T cells in Susac syndrome. When the RNA was reverse transcribed, random hexamers were used with an input of 0.5 to 1 ug. TCRdb re-called the immunoSEQ multiplex PCR reads with MiXCR, one entry per CDR3 protein. The sample yields 300,000 or so distinct CDR3 sequences, roughly 94% seen once. The clonotype comes from a human donor with multiple sclerosis. The specimen was CD4+ T cells from PBMCs.

CDR3 loop: CASSTDTVGTEAFF. The DNA for the CDR3 is TGCGCCAGCAGCACGGACACGGTGGGCACTGAAGCTTTCTTT. The chain uses TRBV5-1 and TRBJ1-1; possible D gene TRBD1, 5 bases. Trimming took off 4 bases at V and 4 bases at J, with 14 bases between the two ends. This CDR3 is 14 amino acids long. Germline CDR1 SGHRS, CDR2 YFSETQ.